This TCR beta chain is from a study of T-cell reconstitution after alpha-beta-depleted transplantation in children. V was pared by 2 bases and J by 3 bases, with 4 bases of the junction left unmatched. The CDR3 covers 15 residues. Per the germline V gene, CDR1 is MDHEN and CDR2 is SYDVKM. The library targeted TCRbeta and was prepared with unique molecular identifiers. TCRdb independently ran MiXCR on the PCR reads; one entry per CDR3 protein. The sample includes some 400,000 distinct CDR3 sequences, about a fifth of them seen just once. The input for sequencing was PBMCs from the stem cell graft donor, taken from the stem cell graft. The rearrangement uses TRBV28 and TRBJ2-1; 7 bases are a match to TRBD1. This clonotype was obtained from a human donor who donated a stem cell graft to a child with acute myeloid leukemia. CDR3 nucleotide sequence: TGTGCCAGCAGTTTAAGGTCAGGGGGCTACAATGAGCAGTTCTTC. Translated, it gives CASSLRSGGYNEQFF.